This T cell receptor (beta chain) was identified during a study of blood T cell repertoires in COVID-19. Assay used: immunoSEQ multiplex PCR; TCRdb lists only in-frame clones, some missing. This sample has around 300,000 clones, with 80% to 90% found just once. Residents of around 24 US areas, aged 18 to 89 years, made up the participants. Germline CDR1 is SGDLS and CDR2 is YYNGEE. Trimming at V came to 7 bases and at J to 14 bases, leaving 14 bases not matched to a gene. The CDR3 totals 13 residues. The specimen sequenced was PBMCs or T cells enriched from blood (not recorded which). The sequence was obtained from a woman aged 18 to 35 who had recovered from COVID-19. The J gene is TRBJ2-1, the V gene TRBV9; 8 positions match TRBD2. CDR3 loop: CASRPGGGLAKFF. CDR3 DNA sequence: TGTGCCAGCCGACCCGGAGGAGGACTAGCCAAGTTCTTC.